The 27 T cell receptor beta chains in this list originate from one sample, sequenced in a study of T-cell memory formation after mild COVID-19. TCRdb reanalysed the 5' RACE reads using MiXCR and keeps one entry per CDR3 protein. The sample lists roughly 340,000 distinct CDR3 sequences, 20% to 25% occurring once. Material for sequencing was PBMCs or a T cell subset sorted from them (not recorded which). Source of these receptors: a man younger than 35 who had mild COVID-19 (a few samples of this study predate the infection). Cell type and time point are not known.

A word on this clonotype: Relative to the germline gene, one junction end is altered; a read error may explain this. The chain has TRBV4-2 and TRBJ2-6; D possibly uses TRBD1 or TRBD2 (5 bases each). The V gene's germline CDR1 is LGHNA and CDR2 YNFKEQ. This CDR3 comprises 17 residues. In DNA, the CDR3 is TGTGCCAGCAGCCAGCCCCTCATTGAACGAGGGGCCAACGTCATGACTTTC. It specifies CASSQPLIERGANVMTF.

The chain has TRBV20-1 and TRBJ2-7; TRBD2 is a possible D gene (6 bases). Germline assignment: CDR1 DFQATT and CDR2 SNEGSKA (reference sequence). Trimming took 6 bases from V and 3 from J, leaving 18 bases between them. This CDR3 has 14 residues. This CDR3 reads CSAPKGGIYYEQYF. Here the CDR3 DNA reads TGCAGTGCGCCCAAGGGCGGGATATACTACGAGCAGTACTTC.

The table lists this clonotype with many counts. This chain joins TRBV5-1 and TRBJ2-3, with 11 bases matching TRBD2. Germline CDR1 SGHRS, CDR2 YFSETQ. With 0 bases clipped from V and 4 bases from J, the junction kept 4 bases outside the gene matches. This CDR3 is built from 16 residues. The CDR3 DNA reads as TGCGCCAGCAGCTTGGCCCTAGCGGGGGGCGCAGATACGCAGTATTTT. Amino acids: CASSLALAGGADTQYF.

The chain joins TRBV6-5 to TRBJ2-1; weak D call: TRBD2 (5 bases). Per the germline V gene, CDR1 is MNHEY and CDR2 is SVGAGI. The CDR3 sequence is 17 residues long. Trimming shortened V by 0 bases and J by 4 bases, and 16 bases separated the two germline ends. The CDR3 DNA sequence: TGTGCCAGCAGTTACTCGAGGGTCTTGACGTATTACAATGAGCAGTTCTTC. The encoded protein is CASSYSRVLTYYNEQFF.

This clonotype was picked up a small number of times. The chain links TRBV4-3 to TRBJ2-5, with TRBD2 matching 7 bases. This CDR3 region has 14 residues. Germline V gene data show CDR1 as LGHNA and CDR2 as YSLEER. J lost 5 bases, V lost 3 bases, and 6 bases had no gene match. In DNA form, the CDR3 reads TGCGCCAGCAGCCAGCGGGAGATCGGGGAGACCCAGTACTTC. Residues: CASSQREIGETQYF.

V is TRBV12-3 or TRBV12-4 and J is TRBJ1-6, with D hard to call. This CDR3 region has 14 residues. Trimming cost V 5 bases and J 3 bases, with 8 bases left between them. The CDR3 DNA is TGTGCCAGCAGTCGACGGAACTATAATTCACCCCTCCACTTT. Translation gives CASSRRNYNSPLHF.

The V gene is TRBV3-1, the J gene TRBJ2-1; D ambiguous. V was cut by 0 bases and J by 6 bases, with 12 bases left in between. Germline loops: CDR1 LGHDT, CDR2 YNNKEL (reference sequence). CDR3 length: 15 amino acids. The CDR3 DNA follows: TGTGCCAGCAGCCAAGAAACGGACCCCTCCAATGAGCAGTTCTTC. Its translation: CASSQETDPSNEQFF.

This chain connects TRBV4-3 to TRBJ1-6; the D gene is possibly TRBD1 (5 bases). Trimming pared 0 bases from V and 10 bases from J, leaving 13 bases between. This CDR3 is 15 amino acids long. Germline-derived CDR1 and CDR2 are LGHNA and YSLEER. CDR3 region: CASSQEGQGASPLHF. The CDR3 nucleotides read TGCGCCAGCAGCCAAGAGGGGCAGGGTGCCTCACCCCTCCACTTT.

The chain couples TRBV3-1 to TRBJ2-1; 8 bases map to TRBD2. The V gene end was trimmed by 6 bases and the J gene end by 7 bases; junction bases not matched to a gene: 14. CDR1 and CDR2 from the germline V gene are LGHDT and YNNKEL (reference sequence). This CDR3 has 16 residues. In DNA, the CDR3 is TGTGCCAGCAGTCGCGTCCTAGCGGGCCTAGGGAATGAGCAGTTCTTC. Translated: CASSRVLAGLGNEQFF.

This clonotype has at least ten counts. This sequence joins TRBV19 and TRBJ1-1, with 7 positions matching TRBD1. From germline, CDR1 is LNHDA and CDR2 SQIVND (reference sequence). This CDR3 contains 14 residues. With 5 bases clipped from V and 6 bases from J, the junction kept 9 bases outside the gene matches. The CDR3 bases are TGTGCCAGTAGTCCCCCTGGGGACAGTTCTGAAGCTTTCTTT. The encoded protein is CASSPPGDSSEAFF.

This rearrangement joins TRBV20-1 to TRBJ2-5; 7 nucleotides agree with TRBD1. CDR1 is DFQATT, CDR2 SNEGSKA, per germline (reference sequence). V shed 3 bases and J 1 base; nucleotides not matched to a gene: 2. This CDR3 contains 13 residues. CDR3 protein: CSASRQGQETQYF. CDR3 DNA: TGCAGTGCTAGTCGACAGGGCCAAGAGACCCAGTACTTC.

The sample holds a few counts of this clonotype. V and J are TRBV2 and TRBJ2-2, with a weak D call TRBD1 (5 bases). Between the trimmed V and J ends, which lost 5 bases and 9 bases, there was a span of 16 bases. Germline V gives CDR1 SNHLY, CDR2 FYNNEI. The CDR3 extends over 14 amino acids. In nucleotides, the CDR3 is TGTGCCAGCAGTTTAACAGGTGGATACCGGGAGCTGTTTTTT. Encoded protein: CASSLTGGYRELFF.

This clonotype showed up just a few times. V usage is TRBV3-1 and J usage is TRBJ1-6; D remains ambiguous. CDR3 length equals 16 residues. Germline-derived CDR1 and CDR2 are LGHDT and YNNKEL (reference sequence). V was cut by 0 bases and J by 10 bases, with 16 bases left in between. CDR3 DNA: TGTGCCAGCAGCCAAGATCGTGGGCCTGGGATCTCACCCCTCCACTTT. Translation: CASSQDRGPGISPLHF.

This chain joins TRBV6-5 and TRBJ1-1; D might be TRBD1 (5 bases). This CDR3 region has 13 residues. CDR1 MNHEY and CDR2 SVGAGI come from the germline V gene. V lost 4 bases, J lost 6 bases, and 12 bases lay in between. The CDR3 spells CASSFGRVAEAFF. For the CDR3, the DNA is TGTGCCAGCAGTTTTGGCAGGGTGGCTGAAGCTTTCTTT.

This chain uses TRBV9 with TRBJ2-2, with a weak D call TRBD2 (5 bases). The CDR3 consists of 17 residues. V was pared by 2 bases and J by 0 bases, with 14 bases between. The germline V gene encodes CDR1 SGDLS and CDR2 YYNGEE. CDR3 DNA: TGTGCCAGCAGCGTGACGGGATCCGGGGCGAACACCGGGGAGCTGTTTTTT. Its protein product is CASSVTGSGANTGELFF.

This clonotype came up a few times. This sequence joins TRBV3-1 and TRBJ1-1; 7 bases are shared with TRBD1. The CDR3 runs 13 residues. Trimming at V came to 0 bases and at J to 12 bases, leaving 7 bases not matched to a gene. CDR1 LGHDT and CDR2 YNNKEL come from the germline V gene (reference sequence). CDR3 DNA: TGTGCCAGCAGCCAAGAGGGGAGGGGGCCTACTTTCTTT. This translates into CASSQEGRGPTFF. The full variable domain, with the rest looked up from reference TRBV3-1 and TRBJ1-1, is DTAVSQTPKYLVTQMGNDKSIKCEQNLGHDTMYWYKQDSKKFLKIMFSYNNKELIINETVPNRFSPKSPDKAHLNLHINSLELGDSAVYFCASSQEGRGPTFFGQGTRLTVV.

The chain recombines TRBV5-1 with TRBJ2-6, with D maybe TRBD2 (6 bases). There are 15 residues in the CDR3. Germline V gives CDR1 SGHRS, CDR2 YFSETQ. V lost 4 bases and J lost 0, with 8 bases in between. CDR3 region: CASSPDYSGANVLTF. CDR3 coding DNA: TGCGCCAGCAGCCCGGACTACTCTGGGGCCAACGTCCTGACTTTC.

The chain carries TRBV20-1 and TRBJ2-7; 12 bases are a match to TRBD2. The CDR3 has 13 residues. Germline V gene data show CDR1 as DFQATT and CDR2 as SNEGSKA (reference sequence). CDR3 protein: CGWTSGDSYEQYF. CDR3 in DNA: TGCGGATGGACTAGCGGGGATTCCTACGAGCAGTACTTC.

This clonotype has more than one count but fewer than ten. The rearrangement joins TRBV18 to TRBJ2-5, with D perhaps TRBD2 (6 bases). The ends were cut back, 2 bases at V and 2 bases at J, with 12 bases in the middle. Looked up from germline, CDR1 is KGHSH and CDR2 is LQKENI. This CDR3 contains 15 residues. CDR3: CASSPGGGRQETQYF. The CDR3 nucleotides are TGTGCCAGCTCACCAGGGGGAGGCAGACAAGAGACCCAGTACTTC. The entire variable domain, with the rest obtained from reference TRBV18 and TRBJ2-5, is as follows: NAGVMQNPRHLVRRRGQEARLRCSPMKGHSHVYWYRQLPEEGLKFMVYLQKENIIDESGMPKERFSAEFPKEGPSILRIQQVVRGDSAAYFCASSPGGGRQETQYFGPGTRLLVL.

The rearrangement links TRBV29-1 to TRBJ2-2; D ambiguous. V shed 6 bases and J shed 1 base, with 9 bases lying between them. Germline loops: CDR1 SQVTM, CDR2 ANQGSEA. The CDR3 runs 13 residues. The CDR3 bases are TGCAGCGTGGGTGGTCTGAACACCGGGGAGCTGTTTTTT. It encodes CSVGGLNTGELFF.

This clonotype occurred many times. The J gene is TRBJ2-7, the V gene TRBV5-1, with 10 bases that match TRBD1. CDR1 is SGHRS, CDR2 YFSETQ, per germline. The CDR3 runs 13 residues. V was pared by 0 bases and J by 6 bases, with 0 bases of the junction left unmatched. The CDR3 loop is CASSLGDRGEQYF. The CDR3 DNA reads TGCGCCAGCAGCTTGGGGGACAGGGGCGAGCAGTACTTC.

V usage is TRBV20-1 and J usage is TRBJ2-7, with TRBD2 identical over 9 bases. Per germline, CDR1 DFQATT and CDR2 SNEGSKA (reference sequence). J gave up 1 base and V 6 bases, and 10 bases lay outside the gene matches. This CDR3 spans 15 amino acids. The CDR3 reads CSATDRGGDSYEQYF. The CDR3 coding sequence is TGCAGTGCAACAGACCGCGGGGGGGATTCCTACGAGCAGTACTTC.

The rearrangement links TRBV7-2 to TRBJ2-5; D could derive from TRBD1 or TRBD2 (7 bases each). V shed 1 base and J shed 1 base, with 13 bases lying between them. The CDR3 has 16 amino acids. The germline V gene encodes CDR1 SGHTA and CDR2 FQGNSA. CDR3 in amino acids: CASSLGQGGSQETQYF. CDR3 bases: TGTGCCAGCAGCTTAGGGCAGGGGGGGTCCCAAGAGACCCAGTACTTC.

The chain couples TRBV4-1 to TRBJ2-4; D is possibly TRBD2 (7 bases). CDR1 and CDR2 (germline): MGHRA, YSYEKL. V dropped 2 bases and J dropped 6 bases, with 14 bases sitting between them. The CDR3 runs 15 residues. The CDR3 DNA sequence: TGCGCCAGCAGCCAAACTCCGGGGGGCGGAAACATTCAGTACTTC. It translates to CASSQTPGGGNIQYF.

This clonotype came up a few times. This chain links TRBV24-1 with TRBJ2-2; D is perhaps TRBD1 or TRBD2 (5 bases each). Trimming took 4 bases from V and 3 from J, leaving 11 bases between them. The germline V gene encodes CDR1 KGHDR and CDR2 SFDVKD. The CDR3 has 15 residues. The CDR3 loop is CATSDRDLDTGELFF. Written as DNA, the CDR3 is TGTGCCACCAGTGACAGGGACCTTGACACCGGGGAGCTGTTTTTT.

This chain joins TRBV6-4 and TRBJ2-5; D might be TRBD2 (7 bases). Per the germline V gene, CDR1 is MRHNA and CDR2 is SNTAGT. Trimming took off 7 bases at V and 2 bases at J, with 17 bases between the two ends. The CDR3 extends over 15 amino acids. The CDR3 sequence: CASTRRGGTQETQYF. In nucleotides, the CDR3 is TGTGCCAGCACCCGAAGGGGGGGAACGCAAGAGACCCAGTACTTC.

V usage is TRBV7-2 and J usage is TRBJ1-2, with a tentative D call TRBD1 (6 bases). Between the trimmed V and J ends, which lost 5 bases and 3 bases, there was a span of 16 bases. There are 15 residues in the CDR3. Germline values: CDR1 SGHTA, CDR2 FQGNSA. The CDR3 spells CASSPLLEGDYGYTF. The CDR3 DNA follows: TGTGCCAGCAGCCCGCTCTTGGAGGGGGACTATGGCTACACCTTC.